The T cell receptor (beta chain) described here comes from a study of T-cell memory formation after mild COVID-19. TCRdb called the 5' RACE reads again in MiXCR, with one record for every CDR3 protein. This table has fewer than 350,000 distinct CDR3 sequences, roughly 8.2% appearing once. J gave up 5 bases and V 10 bases, and 6 bases lay outside the gene matches. The CDR3 is 13 residues long. The sequence was obtained from a man aged 18 to 35 who had mild COVID-19 (a few samples of this study predate the infection). Cell type and time point are not known. V and J are TRBV12-3 or TRBV12-4 and TRBJ1-5; 9 bases align to TRBD1. Sequences were obtained from PBMCs or a T cell subset sorted from them (not recorded which). CDR3 sequence (DNA): TGTGCCATCAGACAGGGGGAGCATCAGCCCCAGCATTTT. Its translation is CAIRQGEHQPQHF.